This entry describes one T cell receptor beta chain. It may be a read error: a sequence one base away is much more abundant. This entry belongs to a study of breast tumors, draining lymph nodes, adjacent tissues. This CDR3 comprises 13 residues. V lost 6 bases and J lost 5, with 13 bases in between. MiXCR, run by TCRdb on the multiplex PCR reads, gives a single entry per CDR3 protein. Of 160,000 or so distinct CDR3 sequences in the sample, around 35% were seen once. Samples came from axillary lymph nodes draining the breast cancer. The sequence was obtained from a female donor with breast cancer. Some clones in this sample may be carry-over from other donors' samples. The specimen was axillary lymph node tissue. The chain couples TRBV12-3 or TRBV12-4 to TRBJ2-5; tentatively, D is TRBD1 (5 bases). The CDR3 nucleotides are TGTGCCAGCAGGTCCAGGGTTGGGGAGACCCAGTACTTC. This sequence encodes CASRSRVGETQYF.